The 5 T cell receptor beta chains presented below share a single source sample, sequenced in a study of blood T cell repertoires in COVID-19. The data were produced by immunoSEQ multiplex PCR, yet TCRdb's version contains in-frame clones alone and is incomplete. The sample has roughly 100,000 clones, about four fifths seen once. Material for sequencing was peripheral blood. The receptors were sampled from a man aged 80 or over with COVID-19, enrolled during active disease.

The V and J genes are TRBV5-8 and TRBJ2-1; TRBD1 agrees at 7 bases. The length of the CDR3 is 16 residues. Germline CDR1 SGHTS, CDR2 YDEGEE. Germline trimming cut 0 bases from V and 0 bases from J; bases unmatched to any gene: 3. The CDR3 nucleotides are TGTGCCAGCAGCTTGGTAGCAGGGGGCTCCTACAATGAGCAGTTCTTC. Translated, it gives CASSLVAGGSYNEQFF.

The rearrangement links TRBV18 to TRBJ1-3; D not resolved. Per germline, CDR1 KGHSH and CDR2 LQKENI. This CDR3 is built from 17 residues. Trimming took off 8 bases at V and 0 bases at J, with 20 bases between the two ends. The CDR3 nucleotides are TGTGCCAGCACCCAAAGAATAACTCCGAGCTCTGGAAACACCATATATTTT. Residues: CASTQRITPSSGNTIYF.

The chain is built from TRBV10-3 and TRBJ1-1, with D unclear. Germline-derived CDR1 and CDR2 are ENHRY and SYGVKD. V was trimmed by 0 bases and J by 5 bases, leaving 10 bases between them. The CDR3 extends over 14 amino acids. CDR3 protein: CAISESMRQTEAFF. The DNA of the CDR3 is TGTGCCATCAGTGAGTCGATGCGACAAACTGAAGCTTTCTTT.

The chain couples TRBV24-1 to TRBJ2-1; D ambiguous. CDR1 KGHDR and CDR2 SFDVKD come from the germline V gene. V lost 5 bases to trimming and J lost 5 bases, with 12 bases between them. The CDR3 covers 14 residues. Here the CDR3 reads CATSAAGENNEQFF. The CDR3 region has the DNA TGTGCCACCAGTGCCGCCGGTGAAAACAATGAGCAGTTCTTC.

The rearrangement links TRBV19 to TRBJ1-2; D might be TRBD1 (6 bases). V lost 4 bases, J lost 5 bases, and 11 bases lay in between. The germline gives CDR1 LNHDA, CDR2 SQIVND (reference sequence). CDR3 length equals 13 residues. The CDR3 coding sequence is TGTGCCAGTAGTAGGGACACATATTATGGCTACACCTTC. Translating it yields CASSRDTYYGYTF.